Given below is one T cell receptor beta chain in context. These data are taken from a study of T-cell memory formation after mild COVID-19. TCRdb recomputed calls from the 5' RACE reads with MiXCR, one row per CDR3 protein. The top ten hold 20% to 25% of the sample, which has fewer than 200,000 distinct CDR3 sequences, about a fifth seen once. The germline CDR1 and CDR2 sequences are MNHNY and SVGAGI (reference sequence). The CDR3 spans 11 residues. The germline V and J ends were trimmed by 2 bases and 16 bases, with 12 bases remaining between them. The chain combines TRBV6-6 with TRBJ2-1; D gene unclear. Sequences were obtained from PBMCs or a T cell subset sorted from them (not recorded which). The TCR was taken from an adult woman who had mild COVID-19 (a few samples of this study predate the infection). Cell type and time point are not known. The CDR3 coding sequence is TGTGCCAGCAGTTACGGTGACTTTGAATTCTTC. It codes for CASSYGDFEFF.